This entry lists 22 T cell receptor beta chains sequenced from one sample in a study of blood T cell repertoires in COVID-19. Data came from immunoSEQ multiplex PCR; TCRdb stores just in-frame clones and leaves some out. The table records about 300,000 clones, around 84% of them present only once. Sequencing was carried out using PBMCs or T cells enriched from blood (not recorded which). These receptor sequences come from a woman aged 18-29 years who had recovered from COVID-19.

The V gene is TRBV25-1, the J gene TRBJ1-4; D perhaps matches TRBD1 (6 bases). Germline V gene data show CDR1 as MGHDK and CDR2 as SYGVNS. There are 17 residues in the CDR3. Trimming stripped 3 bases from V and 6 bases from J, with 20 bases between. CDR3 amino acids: CASSDLGGGDSYEKLFF. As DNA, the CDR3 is TGTGCCAGCAGTGACTTGGGGGGGGGCGATTCTTATGAAAAACTGTTTTTT.

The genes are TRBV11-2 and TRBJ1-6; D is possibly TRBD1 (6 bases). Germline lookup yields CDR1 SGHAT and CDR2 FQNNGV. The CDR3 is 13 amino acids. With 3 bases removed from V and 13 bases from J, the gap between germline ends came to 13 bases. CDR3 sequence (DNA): TGTGCCAGCAGCTTCCAAGGGGGTTCGCCCCTCCACTTT. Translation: CASSFQGGSPLHF.

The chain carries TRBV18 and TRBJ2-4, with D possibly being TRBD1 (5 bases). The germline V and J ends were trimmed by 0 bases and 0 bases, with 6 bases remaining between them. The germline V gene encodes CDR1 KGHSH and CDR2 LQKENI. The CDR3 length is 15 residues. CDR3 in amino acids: CASSPPGLAKNIQYF. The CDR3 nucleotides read TGTGCCAGCTCACCACCGGGGCTAGCCAAAAACATTCAGTACTTC. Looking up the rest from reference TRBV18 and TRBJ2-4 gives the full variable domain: NAGVMQNPRHLVRRRGQEARLRCSPMKGHSHVYWYRQLPEEGLKFMVYLQKENIIDESGMPKERFSAEFPKEGPSILRIQQVVRGDSAAYFCASSPPGLAKNIQYFGAGTRLSVL.

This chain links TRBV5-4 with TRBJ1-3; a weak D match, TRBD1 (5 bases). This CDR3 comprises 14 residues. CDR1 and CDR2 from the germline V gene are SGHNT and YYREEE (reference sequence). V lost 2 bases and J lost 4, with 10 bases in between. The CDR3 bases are TGTGCCAGCAGCTTCCAAGGGGCGGGAAACACCATATATTTT. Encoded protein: CASSFQGAGNTIYF.

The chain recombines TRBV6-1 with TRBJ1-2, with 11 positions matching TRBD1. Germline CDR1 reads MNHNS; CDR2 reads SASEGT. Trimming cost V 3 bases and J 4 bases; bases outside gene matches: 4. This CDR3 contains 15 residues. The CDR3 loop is CASSDRGQGVYGYTF. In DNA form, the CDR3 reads TGTGCCAGCAGTGATAGGGGACAGGGGGTCTATGGCTACACCTTC.

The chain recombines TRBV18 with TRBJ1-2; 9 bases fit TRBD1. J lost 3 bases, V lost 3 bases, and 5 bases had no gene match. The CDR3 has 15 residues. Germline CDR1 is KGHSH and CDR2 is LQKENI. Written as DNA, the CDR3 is TGTGCCAGCTCACCCGGCCGGGACAGGGACTATGGCTACACCTTC. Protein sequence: CASSPGRDRDYGYTF.

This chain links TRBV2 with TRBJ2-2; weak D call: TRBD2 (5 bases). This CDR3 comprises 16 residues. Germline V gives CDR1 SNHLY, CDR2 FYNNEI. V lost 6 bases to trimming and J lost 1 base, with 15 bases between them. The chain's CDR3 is CASSRLAGLNTGELFF. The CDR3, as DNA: TGTGCCAGCAGCCGTCTGGCGGGCCTGAACACCGGGGAGCTGTTTTTT.

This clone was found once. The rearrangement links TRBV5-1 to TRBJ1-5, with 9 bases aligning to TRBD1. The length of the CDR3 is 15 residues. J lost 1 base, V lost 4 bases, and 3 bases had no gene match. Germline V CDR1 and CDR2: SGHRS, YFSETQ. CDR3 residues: CASSPGTGSNQPQHF. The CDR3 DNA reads TGCGCCAGCAGCCCCGGGACAGGGAGCAATCAGCCCCAGCATTTT.

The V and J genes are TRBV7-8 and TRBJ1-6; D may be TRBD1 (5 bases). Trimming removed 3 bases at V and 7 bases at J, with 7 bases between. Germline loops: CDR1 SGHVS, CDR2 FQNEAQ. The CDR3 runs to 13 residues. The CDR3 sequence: CASSLTENSPLHF. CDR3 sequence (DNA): TGTGCCAGCAGCTTGACAGAAAATTCACCCCTCCACTTT.

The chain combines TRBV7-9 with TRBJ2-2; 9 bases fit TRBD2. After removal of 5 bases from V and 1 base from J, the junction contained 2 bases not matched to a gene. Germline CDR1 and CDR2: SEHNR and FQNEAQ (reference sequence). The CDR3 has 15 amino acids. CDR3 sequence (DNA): TGTGCCAGCAGCCTTAGCGGGGGGAACACCGGGGAGCTGTTTTTT. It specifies CASSLSGGNTGELFF.

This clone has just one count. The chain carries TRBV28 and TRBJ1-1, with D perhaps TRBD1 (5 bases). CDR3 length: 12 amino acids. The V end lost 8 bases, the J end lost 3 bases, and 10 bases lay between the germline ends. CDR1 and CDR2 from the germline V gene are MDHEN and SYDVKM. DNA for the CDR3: TGTGCCAGCCAGGGCTTCGACACTGAAGCTTTCTTT. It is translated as CASQGFDTEAFF.

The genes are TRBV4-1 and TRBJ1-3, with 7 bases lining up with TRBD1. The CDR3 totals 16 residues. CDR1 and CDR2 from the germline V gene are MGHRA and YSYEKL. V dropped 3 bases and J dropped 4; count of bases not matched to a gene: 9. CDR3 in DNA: TGCGCCAGCAGCCAGGGACGGGCCAGGGGGGGAAACACCATATATTTT. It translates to CASSQGRARGGNTIYF.

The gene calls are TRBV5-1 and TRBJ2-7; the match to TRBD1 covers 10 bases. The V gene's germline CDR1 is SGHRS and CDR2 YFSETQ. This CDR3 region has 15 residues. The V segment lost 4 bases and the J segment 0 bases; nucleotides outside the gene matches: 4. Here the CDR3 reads CASSPGQGHSYEQYF. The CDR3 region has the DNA TGCGCCAGCAGCCCGGGACAGGGGCACTCCTACGAGCAGTACTTC.

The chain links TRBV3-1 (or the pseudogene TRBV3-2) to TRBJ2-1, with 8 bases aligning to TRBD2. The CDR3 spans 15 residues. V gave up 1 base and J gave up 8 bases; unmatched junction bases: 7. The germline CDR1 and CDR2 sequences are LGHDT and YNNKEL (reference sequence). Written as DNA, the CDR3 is TGTGCCAGCAGCCAAGTGAATAGCGGGATCGATGAGCAGTTCTTC. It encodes CASSQVNSGIDEQFF.

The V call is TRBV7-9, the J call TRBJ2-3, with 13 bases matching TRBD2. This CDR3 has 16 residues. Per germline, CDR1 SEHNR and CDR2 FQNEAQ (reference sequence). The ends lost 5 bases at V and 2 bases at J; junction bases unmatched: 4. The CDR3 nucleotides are TGTGCCAGCAGCCGGACTAGCGGGGGCCCCACAGATACGCAGTATTTT. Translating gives CASSRTSGGPTDTQYF.

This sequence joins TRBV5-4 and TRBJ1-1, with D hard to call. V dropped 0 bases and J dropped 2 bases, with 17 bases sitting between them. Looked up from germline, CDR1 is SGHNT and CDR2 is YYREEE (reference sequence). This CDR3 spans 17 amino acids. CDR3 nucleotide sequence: TGTGCCAGCAGCTTGGACGCGGTCCGGATTATAAACACTGAAGCTTTCTTT. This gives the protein CASSLDAVRIINTEAFF.

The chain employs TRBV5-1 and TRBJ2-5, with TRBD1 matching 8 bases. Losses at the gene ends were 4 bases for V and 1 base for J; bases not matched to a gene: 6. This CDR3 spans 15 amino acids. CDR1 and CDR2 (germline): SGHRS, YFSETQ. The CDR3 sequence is CASSVTGGAQETQYF. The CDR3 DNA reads TGCGCCAGCAGCGTCACAGGGGGTGCCCAAGAGACCCAGTACTTC.

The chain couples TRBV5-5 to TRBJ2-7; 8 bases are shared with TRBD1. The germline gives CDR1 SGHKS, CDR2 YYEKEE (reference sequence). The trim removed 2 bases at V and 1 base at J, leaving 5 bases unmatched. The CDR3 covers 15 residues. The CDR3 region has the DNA TGTGCCAGCAGCTTCCCGGGACAGGAGTCCTACGAGCAGTACTTC. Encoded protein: CASSFPGQESYEQYF.

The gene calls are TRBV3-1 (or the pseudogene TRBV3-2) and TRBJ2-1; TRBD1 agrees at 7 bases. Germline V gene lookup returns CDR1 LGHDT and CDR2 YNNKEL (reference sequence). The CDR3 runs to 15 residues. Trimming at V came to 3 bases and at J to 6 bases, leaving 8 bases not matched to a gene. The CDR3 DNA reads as TGTGCCAGCAGCCAGATGACAGGGATGGGCAATGAGCAGTTCTTC. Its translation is CASSQMTGMGNEQFF.

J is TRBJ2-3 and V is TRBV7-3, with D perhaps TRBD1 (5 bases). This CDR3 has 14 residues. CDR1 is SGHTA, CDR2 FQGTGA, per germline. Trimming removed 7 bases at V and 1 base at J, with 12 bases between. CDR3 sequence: CASKGQGGTDTQYF. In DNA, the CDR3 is TGTGCCAGCAAGGGGCAGGGTGGCACAGATACGCAGTATTTT.

The CDR3 sequence: CASSQGGGQPEQPQHF. The CDR3 DNA follows: TGCGCCAGCAGCCAAGGGGGGGGGCAGCCCGAACAGCCCCAGCATTTT. The chain employs TRBV4-1 and TRBJ1-5, with D maybe TRBD1 (6 bases). The CDR3 is 16 amino acids. Between the trimmed V and J ends, which lost 1 base and 7 bases, there was a span of 17 bases. Germline V gene data show CDR1 as MGHRA and CDR2 as YSYEKL.

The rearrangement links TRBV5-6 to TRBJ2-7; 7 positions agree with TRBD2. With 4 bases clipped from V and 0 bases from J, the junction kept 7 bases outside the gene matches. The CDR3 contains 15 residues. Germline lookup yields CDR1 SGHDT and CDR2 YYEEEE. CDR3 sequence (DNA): TGTGCCAGCAGCCCGACTAGCAGGAGCTCCTACGAGCAGTACTTC. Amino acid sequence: CASSPTSRSSYEQYF.